This T cell receptor (beta chain) was sequenced in a study of CD8+ T cells in alopecia areata. Across the study: Treated patients received oral tofacitinib, 5 to 10 mg twice daily.

The authors extracted RNA and reverse transcribed it into cDNA as the sequencing template. The assay was immunoSEQ multiplex PCR, and TCRdb's table has in-frame clones only and misses some. The sample has about 210,000 clones; roughly 64% are singletons. V lost 0 bases to trimming and J lost 4 bases, with 8 bases between them. This CDR3 contains 13 residues. Germline CDR1 reads SGHDT; CDR2 reads YYEEEE. Treatment indicated: oral pan-JAK inhibitor, 5-10 mg twice daily. This sample comprised CD4+ T cells sorted from blood, obtained at week 4, from a patient treated with tofacitinib. J is TRBJ2-7 and V is TRBV5-6; D gene ambiguous. This TCR was sampled from a human donor with alopecia areata. CDR3 protein: CASSLDVNYEQYF. DNA for the CDR3: TGTGCCAGCAGCTTGGATGTCAATTACGAGCAGTACTTC.